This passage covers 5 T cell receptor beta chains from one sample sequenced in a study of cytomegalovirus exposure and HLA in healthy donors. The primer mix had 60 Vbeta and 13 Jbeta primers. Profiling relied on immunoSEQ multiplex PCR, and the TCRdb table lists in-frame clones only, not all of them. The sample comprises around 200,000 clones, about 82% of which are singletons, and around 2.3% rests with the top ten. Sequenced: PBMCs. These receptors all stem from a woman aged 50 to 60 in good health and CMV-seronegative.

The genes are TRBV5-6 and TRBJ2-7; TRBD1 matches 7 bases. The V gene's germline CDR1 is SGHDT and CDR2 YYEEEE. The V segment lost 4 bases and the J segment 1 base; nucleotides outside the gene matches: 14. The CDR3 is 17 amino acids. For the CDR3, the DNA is TGTGCCAGCAGCCGACTCCCTTTACAGGGGAGATCCTACGAGCAGTACTTC. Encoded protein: CASSRLPLQGRSYEQYF.

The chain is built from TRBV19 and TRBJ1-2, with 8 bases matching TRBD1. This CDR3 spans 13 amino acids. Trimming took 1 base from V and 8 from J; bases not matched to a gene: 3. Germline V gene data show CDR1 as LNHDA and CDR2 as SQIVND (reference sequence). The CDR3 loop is CASSIGQGRGYTF. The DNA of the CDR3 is TGTGCCAGTAGTATAGGACAGGGGAGAGGCTACACCTTC.

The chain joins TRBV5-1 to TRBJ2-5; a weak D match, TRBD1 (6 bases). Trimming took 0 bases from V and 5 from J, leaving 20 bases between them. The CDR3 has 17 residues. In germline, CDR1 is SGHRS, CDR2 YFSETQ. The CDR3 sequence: CASSLALGAGVEETQYF. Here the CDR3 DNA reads TGCGCCAGCAGCTTGGCGCTAGGGGCAGGGGTGGAGGAGACCCAGTACTTC. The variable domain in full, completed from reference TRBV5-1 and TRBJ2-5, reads KAGVTQTPRYLIKTRGQQVTLSCSPISGHRSVSWYQQTPGQGLQFLFEYFSETQRNKGNFPGRFSGRQFSNSRSEMNVSTLELGDSALYLCASSLALGAGVEETQYFGPGTRLLVL.

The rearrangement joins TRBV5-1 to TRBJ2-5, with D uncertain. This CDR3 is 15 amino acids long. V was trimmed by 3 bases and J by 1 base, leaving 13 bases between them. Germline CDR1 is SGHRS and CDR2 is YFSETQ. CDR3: CASSSSPGSQETQYF. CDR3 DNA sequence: TGCGCCAGCAGCTCTTCCCCGGGTAGCCAAGAGACCCAGTACTTC.

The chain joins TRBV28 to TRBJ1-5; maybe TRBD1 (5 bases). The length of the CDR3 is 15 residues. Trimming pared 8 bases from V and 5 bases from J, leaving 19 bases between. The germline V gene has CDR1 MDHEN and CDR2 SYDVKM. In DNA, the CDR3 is TGTGCCAGCCGAGAAGGGGCGGCATCCCATCAGCCCCAGCATTTT. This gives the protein CASREGAASHQPQHF.